Ten or more counts support the clone carrying this TCR beta chain. The sample is drawn from a study of Graves' ophthalmopathy and Graves' hyperthyroidism. Transcripts of RNA were the source for amplifying TCR beta CDR3 regions. An initial RT-PCR round employing HTBI primers preceded a second-round multiplex PCR. TCRdb reprocessed the multiplex PCR reads via MiXCR and lists one record per CDR3 protein. The data contain hundreds of thousands of distinct CDR3 sequences, 22% of them seen just once; the ten biggest clones take up roughly 6.9%. This TCR came from a woman aged 18-30 years with stable Graves' hyperthyroidism. Some clones in this sample may be carry-over from other donors' samples. Sequencing was carried out using peripheral blood.

For the CDR3, the DNA is TGTGCCAGCAGCTCGGTTACGGGGGAGCAGTACTTC. Encoded protein: CASSSVTGEQYF. V gene TRBV7-8 combines with J gene TRBJ2-7, with D tentatively TRBD2 (5 bases). The CDR3 consists of 12 residues. The V and J ends lost 4 bases and 7 bases respectively, with 11 bases between them. CDR1 is SGHVS, CDR2 FQNEAQ, per germline.